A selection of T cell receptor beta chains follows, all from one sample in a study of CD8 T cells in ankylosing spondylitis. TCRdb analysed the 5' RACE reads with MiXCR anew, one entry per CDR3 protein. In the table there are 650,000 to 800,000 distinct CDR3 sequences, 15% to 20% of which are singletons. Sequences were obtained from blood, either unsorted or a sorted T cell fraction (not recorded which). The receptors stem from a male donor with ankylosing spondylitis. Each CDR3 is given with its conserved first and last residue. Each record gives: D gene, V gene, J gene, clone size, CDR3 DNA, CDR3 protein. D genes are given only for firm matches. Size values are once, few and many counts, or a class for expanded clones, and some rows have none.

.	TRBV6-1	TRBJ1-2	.	TGTGCCAGCACAACAGGGATGAACTATGGCTACACCTTC	CASTTGMNYGYTF
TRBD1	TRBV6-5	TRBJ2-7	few	TGTGCCAGCAGTTACCTAGGACAGGGGCCGGACGAGCAGTACTTC	CASSYLGQGPDEQYF
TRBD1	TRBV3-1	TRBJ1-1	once	TGTGCCAGCAGCCAAGATGGACAGGGGGAGAAAATGAACACTGAAGCTTTCTTT	CASSQDGQGEKMNTEAFF
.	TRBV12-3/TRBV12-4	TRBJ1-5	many	TGTGCCAGCAGTTTACAGTCAGGGGATCAGCCCCAGCATTTT	CASSLQSGDQPQHF
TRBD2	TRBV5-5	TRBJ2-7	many	TGTGCCAGCAGCCGGACTAGCGGGGAGACCTACGAGCAGTACTTC	CASSRTSGETYEQYF
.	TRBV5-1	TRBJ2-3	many	TGCGCCAGCAGCTTGGACAGTGGAGCCACAGATACGCAGTATTTT	CASSLDSGATDTQYF
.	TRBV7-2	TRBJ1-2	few	TGTGCCAGCAGCGGCCAAGGACAGTTTCGAGGCTACACCTTC	CASSGQGQFRGYTF
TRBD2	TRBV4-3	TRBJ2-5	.	TGCGCCAGCAGCCAAGATCGGCTAGCGGGAGAGACCCAGTACTTC	CASSQDRLAGETQYF
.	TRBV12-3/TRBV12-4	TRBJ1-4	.	TGTGCCAGCACCCTGACAGTCAGCGAAAAACTGTTTTTT	CASTLTVSEKLFF
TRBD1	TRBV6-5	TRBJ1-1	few	TGTGCCAGCAGTTACTCGGCCAGGGGGGGAACTGAAGCTTTCTTT	CASSYSARGGTEAFF
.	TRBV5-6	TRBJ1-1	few	TGTGCCAGCAGCTTGGCACCGAGGAACACTGAAGCTTTCTTT	CASSLAPRNTEAFF
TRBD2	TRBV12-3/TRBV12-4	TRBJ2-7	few	TGTGCCAGCAGCAAGTCACTAGCGGTCTCCTACGAGCAGTACTTC	CASSKSLAVSYEQYF
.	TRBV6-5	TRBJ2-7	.	TGTGCCAGCAGCCACTCGGGGGTTCGCTACGAGCAGTACTTC	CASSHSGVRYEQYF
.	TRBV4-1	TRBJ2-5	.	TGCGCCAGCAGCCAAGACCTTCTAGCAGGTTGGGGAGAGACCCAGTACTTC	CASSQDLLAGWGETQYF
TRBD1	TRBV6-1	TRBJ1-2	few	TGTGCCAGCAGTGCCGGGACAGGTATTGATGGCTACACCTTC	CASSAGTGIDGYTF
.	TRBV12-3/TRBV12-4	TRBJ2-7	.	TGTGCCAGCGGCCTCGGTCTGGGCGAGCAGTACTTC	CASGLGLGEQYF
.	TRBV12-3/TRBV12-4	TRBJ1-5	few	TGTGCCAGCAGTATTCACAGGGACAATCAGCCCCAGCATTTT	CASSIHRDNQPQHF
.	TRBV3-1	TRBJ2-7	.	TGTGCCAGCAGCCGAAGACAGGTCTCCTACGAGCAGTACTTC	CASSRRQVSYEQYF
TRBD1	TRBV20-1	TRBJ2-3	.	TGCAGTGCTAGAGCCCCACGGGACAGCGTCACAGATACGCAGTATTTT	CSARAPRDSVTDTQYF
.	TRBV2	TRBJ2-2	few	TGTGCCAGCAAGGGGCAGGGCACCGGGGAGCTGTTTTTT	CASKGQGTGELFF
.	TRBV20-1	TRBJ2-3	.	TGCAGTGCTAGGGTTCGGGGGGCGGTCACAGATACGCAGTATTTT	CSARVRGAVTDTQYF
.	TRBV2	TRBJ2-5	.	TGTGCCAGCAGTGAAGGGGCACAATCGCAAGAGACCCAGTACTTC	CASSEGAQSQETQYF
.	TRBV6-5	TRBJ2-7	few	TGTGCCAGCAGTTACCTGGGGTCGCCCAACTACGAGCAGTACTTC	CASSYLGSPNYEQYF
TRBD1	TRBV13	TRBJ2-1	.	TGTGCCAGCAGCCCCACAGGGGTGCATGAGCAGTTCTTC	CASSPTGVHEQFF